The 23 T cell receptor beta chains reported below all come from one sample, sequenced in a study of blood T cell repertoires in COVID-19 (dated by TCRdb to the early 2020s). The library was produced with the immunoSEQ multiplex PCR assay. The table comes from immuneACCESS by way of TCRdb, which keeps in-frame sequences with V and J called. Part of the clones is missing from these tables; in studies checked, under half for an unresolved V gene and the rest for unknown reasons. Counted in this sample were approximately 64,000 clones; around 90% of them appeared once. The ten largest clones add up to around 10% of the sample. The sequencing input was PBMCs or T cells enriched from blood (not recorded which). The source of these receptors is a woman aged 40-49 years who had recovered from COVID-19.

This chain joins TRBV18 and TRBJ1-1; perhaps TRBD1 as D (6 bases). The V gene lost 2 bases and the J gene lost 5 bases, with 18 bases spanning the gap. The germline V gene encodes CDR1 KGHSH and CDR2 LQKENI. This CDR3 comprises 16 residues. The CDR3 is CASSPYSRTASTEAFF. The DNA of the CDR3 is TGTGCCAGCTCACCATACTCAAGGACAGCGAGTACTGAAGCTTTCTTT.

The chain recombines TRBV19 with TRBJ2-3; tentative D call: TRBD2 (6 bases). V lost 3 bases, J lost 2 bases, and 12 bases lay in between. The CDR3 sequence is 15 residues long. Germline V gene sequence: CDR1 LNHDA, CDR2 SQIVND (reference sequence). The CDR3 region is CASSIPGSVTDTQYF. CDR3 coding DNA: TGTGCCAGTAGTATCCCCGGGAGCGTCACAGATACGCAGTATTTT.

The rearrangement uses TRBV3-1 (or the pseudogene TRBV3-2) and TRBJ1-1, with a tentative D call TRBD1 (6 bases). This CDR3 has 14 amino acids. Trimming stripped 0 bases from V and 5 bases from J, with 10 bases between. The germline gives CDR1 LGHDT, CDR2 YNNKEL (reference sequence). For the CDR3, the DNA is TGTGCCAGCAGCCAAGATTACAGGGAAACTGAAGCTTTCTTT. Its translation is CASSQDYRETEAFF.

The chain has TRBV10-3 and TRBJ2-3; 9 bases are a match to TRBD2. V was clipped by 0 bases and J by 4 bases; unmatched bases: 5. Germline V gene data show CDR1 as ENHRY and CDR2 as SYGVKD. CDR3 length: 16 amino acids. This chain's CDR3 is CAISESQRGAPDTQYF. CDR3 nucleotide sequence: TGTGCCATCAGTGAGTCACAGCGGGGGGCCCCAGATACGCAGTATTTT.

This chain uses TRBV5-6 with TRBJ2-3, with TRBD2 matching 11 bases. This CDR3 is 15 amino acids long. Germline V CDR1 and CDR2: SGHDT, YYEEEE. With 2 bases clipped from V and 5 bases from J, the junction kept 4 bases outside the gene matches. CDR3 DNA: TGTGCCAGCAGCTTACTAGCGGGGGTTGTAGATACGCAGTATTTT. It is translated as CASSLLAGVVDTQYF.

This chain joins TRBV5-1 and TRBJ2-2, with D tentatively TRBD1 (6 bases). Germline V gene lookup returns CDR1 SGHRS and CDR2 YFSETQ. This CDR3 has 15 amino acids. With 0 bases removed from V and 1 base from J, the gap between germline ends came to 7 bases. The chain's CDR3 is CASSLDRVNTGELFF. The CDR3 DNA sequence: TGCGCCAGCAGCTTGGACAGGGTGAACACCGGGGAGCTGTTTTTT.

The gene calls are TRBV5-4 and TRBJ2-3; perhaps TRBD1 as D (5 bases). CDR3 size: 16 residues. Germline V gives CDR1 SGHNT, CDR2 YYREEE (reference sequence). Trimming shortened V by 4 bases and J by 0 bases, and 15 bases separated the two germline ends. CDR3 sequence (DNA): TGTGCCAGCAGCCCTAATAACAGGTTTAGCACAGATACGCAGTATTTT. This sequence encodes CASSPNNRFSTDTQYF.

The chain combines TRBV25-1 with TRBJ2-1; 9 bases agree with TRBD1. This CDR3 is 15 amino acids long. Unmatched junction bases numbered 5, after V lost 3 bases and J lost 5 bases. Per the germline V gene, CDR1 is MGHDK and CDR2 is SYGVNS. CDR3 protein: CASSDPGQGNNEQFF. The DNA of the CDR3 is TGTGCCAGCAGTGACCCGGGACAGGGCAACAATGAGCAGTTCTTC.

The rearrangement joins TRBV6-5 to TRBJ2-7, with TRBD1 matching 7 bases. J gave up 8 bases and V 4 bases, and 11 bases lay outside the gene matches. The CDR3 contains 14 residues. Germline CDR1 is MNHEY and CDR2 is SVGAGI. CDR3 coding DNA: TGTGCCAGCAGTTGGGGACAGAGCGAAGTTAAGCAGTACTTC. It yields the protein CASSWGQSEVKQYF.

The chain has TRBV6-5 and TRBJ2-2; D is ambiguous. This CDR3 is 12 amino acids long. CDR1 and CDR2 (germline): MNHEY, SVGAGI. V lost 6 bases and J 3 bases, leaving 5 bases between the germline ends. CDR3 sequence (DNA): TGTGCCAGCAGGCGTGACACCGGGGAGCTGTTTTTT. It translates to CASRRDTGELFF.

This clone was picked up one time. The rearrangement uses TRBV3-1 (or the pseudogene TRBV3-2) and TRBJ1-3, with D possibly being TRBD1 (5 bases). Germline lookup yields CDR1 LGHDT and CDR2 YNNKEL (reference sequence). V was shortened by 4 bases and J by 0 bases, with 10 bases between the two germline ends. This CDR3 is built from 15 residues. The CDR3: CASSLDSHSGNTIYF. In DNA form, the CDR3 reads TGTGCCAGCAGCCTTGACAGCCACTCTGGAAACACCATATATTTT.

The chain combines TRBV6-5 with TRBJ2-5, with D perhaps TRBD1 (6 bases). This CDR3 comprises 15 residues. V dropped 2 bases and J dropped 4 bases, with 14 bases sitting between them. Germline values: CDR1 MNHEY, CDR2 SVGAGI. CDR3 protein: CASSYPQGRGETQYF. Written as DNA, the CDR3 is TGTGCCAGCAGTTACCCCCAGGGGAGAGGAGAGACCCAGTACTTC.

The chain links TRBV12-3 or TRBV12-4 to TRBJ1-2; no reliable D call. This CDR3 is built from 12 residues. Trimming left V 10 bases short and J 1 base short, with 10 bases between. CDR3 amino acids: CATSPLNYGYTF. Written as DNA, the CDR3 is TGTGCCACTTCCCCCCTTAACTATGGCTACACCTTC.

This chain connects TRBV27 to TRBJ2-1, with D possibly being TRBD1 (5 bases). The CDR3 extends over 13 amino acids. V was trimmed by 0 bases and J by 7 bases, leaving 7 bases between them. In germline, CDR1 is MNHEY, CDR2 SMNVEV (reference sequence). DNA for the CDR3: TGTGCCAGCAGTTTATCAGGGGTTAATGAGCAGTTCTTC. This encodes CASSLSGVNEQFF.

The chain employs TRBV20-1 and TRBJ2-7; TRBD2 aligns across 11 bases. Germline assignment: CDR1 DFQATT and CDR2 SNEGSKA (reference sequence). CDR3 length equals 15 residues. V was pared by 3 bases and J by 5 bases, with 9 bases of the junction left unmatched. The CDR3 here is CSASLAGGRSHEQYF. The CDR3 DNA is TGCAGTGCTAGTTTAGCGGGGGGGCGGTCCCACGAGCAGTACTTC.

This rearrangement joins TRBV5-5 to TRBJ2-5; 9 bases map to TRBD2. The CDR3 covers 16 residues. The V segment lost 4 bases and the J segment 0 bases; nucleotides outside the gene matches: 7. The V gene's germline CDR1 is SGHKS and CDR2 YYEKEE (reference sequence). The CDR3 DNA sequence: TGTGCCAGCAGCCGGGCCCTAGCGGGGCACCAAGAGACCCAGTACTTC. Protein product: CASSRALAGHQETQYF.

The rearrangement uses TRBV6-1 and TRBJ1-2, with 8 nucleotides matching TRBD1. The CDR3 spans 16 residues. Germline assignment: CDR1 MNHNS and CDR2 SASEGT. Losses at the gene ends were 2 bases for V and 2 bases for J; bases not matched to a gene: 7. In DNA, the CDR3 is TGTGCCAGCAGTGAAAGCGGGACAGGAGCAAACTATGGCTACACCTTC. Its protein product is CASSESGTGANYGYTF.

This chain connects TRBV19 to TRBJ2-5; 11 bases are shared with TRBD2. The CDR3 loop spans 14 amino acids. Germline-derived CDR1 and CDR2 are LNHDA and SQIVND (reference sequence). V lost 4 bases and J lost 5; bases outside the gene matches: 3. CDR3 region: CASSNSGGAETQYF. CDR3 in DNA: TGTGCCAGTAGTAATAGCGGGGGGGCGGAGACCCAGTACTTC.

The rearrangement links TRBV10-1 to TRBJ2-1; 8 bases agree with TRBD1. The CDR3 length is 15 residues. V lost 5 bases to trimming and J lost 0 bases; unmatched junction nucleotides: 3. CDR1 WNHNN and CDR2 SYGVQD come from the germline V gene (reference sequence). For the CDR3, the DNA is TGCGCCAGCAGTTGGACAGGGAGCTCCTACAATGAGCAGTTCTTC. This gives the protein CASSWTGSSYNEQFF.

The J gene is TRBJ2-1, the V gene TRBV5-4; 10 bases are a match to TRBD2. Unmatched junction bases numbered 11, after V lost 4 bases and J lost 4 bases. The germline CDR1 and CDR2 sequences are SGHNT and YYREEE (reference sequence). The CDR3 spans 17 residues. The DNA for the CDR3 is TGTGCCAGCAGCCCTGGGGCTAGCGGGGGCCGATACAATGAGCAGTTCTTC. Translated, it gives CASSPGASGGRYNEQFF.

As DNA, the CDR3 is TGCGCCAGCAGCGAAAGACTAGAGACCCAGTACTTC. It specifies CASSERLETQYF. The chain links TRBV10-1 to TRBJ2-5; D gene uncertain. Trimming took off 6 bases at V and 4 bases at J, with 9 bases between the two ends. This CDR3 is 12 amino acids long. Germline V gene lookup returns CDR1 WNHNN and CDR2 SYGVQD (reference sequence).

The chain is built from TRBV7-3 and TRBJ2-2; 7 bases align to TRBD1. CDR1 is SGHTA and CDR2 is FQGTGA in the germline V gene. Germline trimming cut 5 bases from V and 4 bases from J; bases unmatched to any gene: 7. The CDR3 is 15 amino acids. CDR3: CASSGPGQLTGELFF. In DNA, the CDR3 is TGTGCCAGCAGCGGCCCGGGACAGCTCACCGGGGAGCTGTTTTTT.

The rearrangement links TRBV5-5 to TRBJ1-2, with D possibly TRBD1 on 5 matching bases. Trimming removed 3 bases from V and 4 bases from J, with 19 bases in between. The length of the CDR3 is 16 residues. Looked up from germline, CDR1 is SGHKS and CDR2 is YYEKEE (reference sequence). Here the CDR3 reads CASSSSQTTGVYGYTF. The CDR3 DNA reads TGTGCCAGCAGCTCCTCGCAAACGACGGGGGTCTATGGCTACACCTTC.